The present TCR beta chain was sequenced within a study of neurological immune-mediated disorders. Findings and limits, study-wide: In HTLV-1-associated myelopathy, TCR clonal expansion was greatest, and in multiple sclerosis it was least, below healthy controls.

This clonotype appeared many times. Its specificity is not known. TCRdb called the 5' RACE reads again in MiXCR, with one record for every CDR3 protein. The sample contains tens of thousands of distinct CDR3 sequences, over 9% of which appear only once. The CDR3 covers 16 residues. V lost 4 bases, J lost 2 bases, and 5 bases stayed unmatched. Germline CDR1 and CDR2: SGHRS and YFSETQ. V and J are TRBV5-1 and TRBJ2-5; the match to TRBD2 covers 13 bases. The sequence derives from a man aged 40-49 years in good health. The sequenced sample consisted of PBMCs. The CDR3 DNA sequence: TGCGCCAGCAGCCCGGGACTAGCGGGGCCTCAAGAGACCCAGTACTTC. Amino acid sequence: CASSPGLAGPQETQYF.